This T cell receptor (beta chain) came from a study of early stage breast cancer tumors. Study observations and caveats: Blood repertoires resembled normal breast more than tumor.

This clone has more than one count but fewer than ten. Its target is unknown. The germline V and J ends were trimmed by 4 bases and 7 bases, with 14 bases remaining between them. This CDR3 has 13 amino acids. Germline loops: CDR1 SGDLS, CDR2 YYNGEE. Generated by immunoSEQ multiplex PCR, the TCRdb table keeps only in-frame clones and is missing some. The sample holds about 70,000 clones, 65% to 85% seen once. The TCR sequence derives from a person aged 35-50 years with breast cancer. The genes are TRBV9 and TRBJ1-2, with a possible D match to TRBD1 (5 bases). Specimen: blood. The chain's CDR3 is CASSTRDASGYTF. Here the CDR3 DNA reads TGTGCCAGCAGCACCCGGGACGCCTCTGGCTACACCTTC. The complete variable domain, with remaining parts taken from reference TRBV9 and TRBJ1-2, reads DSGVTQTPKHLITATGQRVTLRCSPRSGDLSVYWYQQSLDQGLQFLIQYYNGEERAKGNILERFSAQQFPDLHSELNLSSLELGDSALYFCASSTRDASGYTFGSGTRLTVV.